The rows below give T cell receptor beta chains drawn from one sample of a study of Graves' ophthalmopathy and Graves' hyperthyroidism. TCRdb independently ran MiXCR on the multiplex PCR reads; one entry per CDR3 protein. The table has roughly 1.1 million distinct CDR3 sequences, less than 45% seen once; the top ten hold approximately 10%. Source material: peripheral blood or thyroid tissue (not recorded which). The receptors were gathered from an adult man with Graves' hyperthyroidism. CDR3s include the opening cysteine and the closing phenylalanine or tryptophan. D genes are given only for firm matches. Rows give clone size only sometimes, using once, few, many, or a class for an expanded clone.

V gene,D gene,clone size,J gene,CDR3 protein,CDR3 DNA
TRBV10-3,.,.,TRBJ1-1,CAISLRGQNTEAFF,TGTGCCATCAGTTTAAGGGGCCAGAACACTGAAGCTTTCTTT
TRBV7-9,.,many,TRBJ1-1,CASSLGWGPQDTEAFF,TGTGCCAGCAGCTTGGGTTGGGGTCCTCAGGACACTGAAGCTTTCTTT
TRBV6-5,.,.,TRBJ1-5,CASSYGDGQPQHF,TGTGCCAGCAGTTACGGGGATGGTCAGCCCCAGCATTTT
TRBV19,.,few,TRBJ1-1,CATARAVNTEAFF,TGTGCCACCGCGCGGGCGGTTAACACTGAAGCTTTCTTT
TRBV9,.,many,TRBJ2-5,CASSVQGKETQYF,TGTGCCAGCAGCGTCCAGGGGAAAGAGACCCAGTACTTC
TRBV29-1,TRBD1,.,TRBJ2-1,CSVVLTGFGEQFF,TGCAGCGTTGTCCTGACAGGGTTCGGTGAGCAGTTCTTC
TRBV20-1,TRBD2,.,TRBJ2-7,CSARDAYTGLAGQATYEQYF,TGCAGTGCTAGAGATGCGTATACGGGACTAGCGGGACAAGCCACCTACGAGCAGTACTTC
TRBV28,.,few,TRBJ1-2,CASSWDTYGYTF,TGTGCCAGCAGTTGGGACACCTATGGCTACACCTTC
TRBV29-1,TRBD1,few,TRBJ2-5,CSVGDRESETQYF,TGCAGCGTTGGGGACAGGGAGTCGGAGACCCAGTACTTC
TRBV6-5,.,many,TRBJ1-5,CAVGGASNQPQHF,TGTGCTGTCGGGGGCGCGAGCAATCAGCCCCAGCATTTT
TRBV4-3,.,.,TRBJ2-2,CASSQDDSAGELFF,TGCGCCAGCAGCCAAGATGACAGCGCCGGGGAGCTGTTTTTT
TRBV4-3,.,.,TRBJ1-5,CASAQEVSQPYSNQPQHF,TGCGCCAGCGCCCAAGAGGTGTCCCAGCCTTATAGCAATCAGCCCCAGCATTTT
TRBV18,.,.,TRBJ2-5,CASSPPWQATQETQYF,TGTGCCAGCTCACCACCGTGGCAGGCGACACAAGAGACCCAGTACTTC
TRBV6-6,.,once,TRBJ1-2,CASRTDRTPYGYTF,TGTGCCAGCAGAACTGACCGAACCCCCTATGGCTACACCTTC
TRBV7-9,.,many,TRBJ1-4,CASSRQSEKLFF,TGTGCCAGCAGCCGCCAAAGTGAAAAACTGTTTTTT
TRBV7-9,TRBD1,many,TRBJ1-2,CAGSNTGVGYTF,TGTGCCGGATCGAATACAGGGGTTGGCTACACCTTC
TRBV7-9,TRBD1,many,TRBJ2-5,CASSPGQVQETQYF,TGTGCCAGCAGCCCAGGACAGGTGCAAGAGACCCAGTACTTC
TRBV7-8,.,.,TRBJ1-5,CASSRFQTGRRGAQHF,TGTGCCAGCAGCCGATTCCAGACAGGCCGGCGGGGAGCCCAGCATTTT
TRBV2,TRBD2,.,TRBJ2-6,CASSEVAGSGANVLTF,TGTGCCAGCAGTGAAGTAGCGGGGTCTGGGGCCAACGTCCTGACTTTC
TRBV5-6,.,many,TRBJ1-6,CASSLGLSGTSPLHF,TGTGCCAGCAGCTTAGGCCTTTCGGGGACTTCACCCCTCCACTTT
TRBV20-1,.,.,TRBJ1-5,CSYPSANQPQHF,TGCAGTTACCCAAGCGCAAATCAGCCCCAGCATTTT
TRBV10-1,.,many,TRBJ1-1,CASSEFRSRGITEAFF,TGCGCCAGCAGTGAGTTTAGGTCCCGGGGGATTACTGAAGCTTTCTTT
TRBV20-1,TRBD2,many,TRBJ2-5,CSALHPLAGQETQYF,TGCAGTGCCCTCCACCCCCTAGCGGGCCAAGAGACCCAGTACTTC